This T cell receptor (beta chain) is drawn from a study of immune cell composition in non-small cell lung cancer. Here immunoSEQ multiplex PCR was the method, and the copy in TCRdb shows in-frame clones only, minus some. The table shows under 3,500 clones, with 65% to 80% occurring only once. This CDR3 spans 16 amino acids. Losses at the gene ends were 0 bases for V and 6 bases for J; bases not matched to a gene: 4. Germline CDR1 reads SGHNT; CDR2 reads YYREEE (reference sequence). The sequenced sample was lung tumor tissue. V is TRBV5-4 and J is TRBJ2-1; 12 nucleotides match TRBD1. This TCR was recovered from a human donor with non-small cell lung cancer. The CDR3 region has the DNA TGTGCCAGCAGCTTGGACGGGACAGGGGGCGGCAATGAGCAGTTCTTC. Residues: CASSLDGTGGGNEQFF.